Here is one T cell receptor (beta chain) with its context. This sample is drawn from a study of blood T cell repertoires in COVID-19. Study-wide context: The origin of the acute and convalescent COVID-19 samples was the United States, Italy and Spain. Sample material is recorded as cDNA or gDNA derived from T cells, B-cell-depleted T cells, or PBMCs.

In the original processing: For nucleated cells, counts were estimated from reference gene primer amplification. Only in-frame clones appear in the TCRdb table, and some are missing; sequencing was by immunoSEQ multiplex PCR. D and trimming were read from the DNA, whereas the V and J calls and clone size are those reported in that table. Of about 37,000 clones in the sample, approximately 88% are singletons; the top ten hold about a tenth. Trimming pared 3 bases from V and 2 bases from J, leaving 7 bases between. Germline assignment: CDR1 SEHNR and CDR2 FQNEAQ (reference sequence). This CDR3 contains 13 residues.

The specimen sequenced was peripheral blood. The receptor was derived from a human donor in a cohort sampled during active COVID-19. This chain joins TRBV7-9 and TRBJ2-5; unclear D gene. The CDR3, as DNA: TGTGCCAGCAGCTTCGGTTTACAAGAGACCCAGTACTTC. This gives the protein CASSFGLQETQYF.